The TCR beta chain under discussion was sequenced for a study of T cells after yellow fever vaccination. Study at large: Any fraction with a low cell number was prepared using SMART-Seq v4 Ultra Low Input.

The CDR3 is 10 amino acids. V was clipped by 4 bases and J by 9 bases; unmatched bases: 0. Germline CDR1 is SQVTM and CDR2 is ANQGSEA. MiXCR, applied by TCRdb to the 5' RACE reads, yields one record per CDR3 protein. This sample has roughly 110,000 distinct CDR3 sequences; 7.5% to 9.5% occur once, and the top ten carry over 25%. Only a few counts were recorded for this clonotype. Its specificity is not known. The study's findings and limits: Post-booster repertoires again held most primary-vaccination clones (about 96% CD4, about 90% CD8). A faster peak, day 5 versus 15, was reached by the weaker secondary response. FACS-sorted repertoires might harbor abundant contaminating clonotypes from the bulk population.

Sequencing was performed on CD8+ T cells sorted from PBMCs, taken 45 days after the yellow fever booster vaccination. The receptor's source is a man in his thirties or forties who received the YFV17D yellow fever vaccine. The V call is TRBV29-1, the J call TRBJ2-4; 7 bases align to TRBD2. DNA for the CDR3: TGCAGCGTTGGGGGGGGCATTCAGTACTTC. Its translation is CSVGGGIQYF.